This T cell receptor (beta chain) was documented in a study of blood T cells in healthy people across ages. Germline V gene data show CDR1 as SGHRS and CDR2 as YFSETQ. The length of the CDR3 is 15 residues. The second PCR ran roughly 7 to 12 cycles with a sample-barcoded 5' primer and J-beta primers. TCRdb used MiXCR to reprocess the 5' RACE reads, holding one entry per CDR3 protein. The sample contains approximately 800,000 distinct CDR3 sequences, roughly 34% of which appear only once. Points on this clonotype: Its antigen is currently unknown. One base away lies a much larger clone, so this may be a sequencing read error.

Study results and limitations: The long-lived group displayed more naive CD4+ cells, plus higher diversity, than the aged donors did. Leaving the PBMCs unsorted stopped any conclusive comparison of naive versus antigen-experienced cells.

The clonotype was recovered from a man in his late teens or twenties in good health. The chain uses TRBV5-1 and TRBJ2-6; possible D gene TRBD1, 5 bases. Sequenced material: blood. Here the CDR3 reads CVSSLEGAGANVLTF. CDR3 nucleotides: TGCGTCAGCAGCTTGGAAGGGGCTGGGGCCAACGTCCTGACTTTC.